A single sample is the source of the 9 T cell receptor beta chains below, sequenced in a study of human T cells and chemical hapten exposure. Each CDR3 protein gets one entry after TCRdb re-called the RACE reads with MiXCR. The sample shows tens of thousands of distinct CDR3 sequences, 10% of them seen only once. The time point: patch test 1, 2 weeks after DPC sensitization. As for treatment: therapeutic diphenylcyclopropenone sensitization with weekly scalp DPC. Sequences were derived from whole blood, sampled in connection with sensitization to the hapten diphenylcyclopropenone (DPC). Receptor source: a man aged 35-49 years with alopecia areata. Some clones in this sample may be carry-over from other donors' samples.

This rearrangement joins TRBV28 to TRBJ1-5, with a possible D match to TRBD1 (5 bases). The germline V gene has CDR1 MDHEN and CDR2 SYDVKM. Trimming left V 2 bases short and J 9 bases short, with 32 bases between. CDR3 size: 20 residues. The CDR3 region has the DNA TGTGCCAGCAGTTTAGCCCTGGGAGGAGGAGGTGGGGGACGGGGGAGGCCCCAGCATTTT. Its translation: CASSLALGGGGGGRGRPQHF. The full variable domain, in which reference TRBV28 and TRBJ1-5 provide the parts outside the CDR3, is DVKVTQSSRYLVKRTGEKVFLECVQDMDHENMFWYRQDPGLGLRLIYFSYDVKMKEKGDIPEGYSVSREKKERFSLILESASTNQTSMYLCASSLALGGGGGGRGRPQHFGDGTRLSIL.

This clonotype was seen at least ten times. The chain couples TRBV7-2 to TRBJ1-2; D is unclear. Germline assignment: CDR1 SGHTA and CDR2 FQGNSA. This CDR3 region has 15 residues. Trimming left V 5 bases short and J 1 base short, with 14 bases between. CDR3 protein: CASSQDGPGNYGYTF. The CDR3 DNA follows: TGTGCCAGCAGCCAGGACGGCCCTGGTAACTATGGCTACACCTTC.

This clonotype was seen repeatedly, ten times or more. The chain is built from TRBV18 and TRBJ1-5, with D maybe TRBD1 (5 bases). CDR1 is KGHSH, CDR2 LQKENI, per germline. V was cut by 3 bases and J by 5 bases, with 11 bases left in between. This CDR3 is 14 amino acids long. The CDR3 here is CASSPTGGDQPQHF. DNA for the CDR3: TGTGCCAGCTCACCCACGGGGGGGGATCAGCCCCAGCATTTT.

This clonotype was counted a few times. The gene calls are TRBV11-1 and TRBJ2-1; tentative D call: TRBD2 (6 bases). V was shortened by 1 base and J by 6 bases, with 16 bases between the two germline ends. The CDR3 is 16 residues long. Per germline, CDR1 SGHAT and CDR2 FQDESV (reference sequence). CDR3 DNA sequence: TGTGCCAGCAGCTTAGTTCTTGGGGGGAGTGGCAATGAGCAGTTCTTC. Its protein is CASSLVLGGSGNEQFF.

The sample holds a few counts of this clonotype. V gene TRBV5-6 combines with J gene TRBJ2-2, with a possible D match to TRBD1 (6 bases). The CDR3 spans 13 residues. The germline CDR1 and CDR2 sequences are SGHDT and YYEEEE. V lost 4 bases, J lost 6 bases, and 10 bases lay in between. The CDR3: CASSPQGPGELFF. The CDR3 nucleotides read TGTGCCAGCAGCCCACAGGGTCCCGGGGAGCTGTTTTTT.

The chain combines TRBV2 with TRBJ1-1; D is ambiguous. Germline CDR1 reads SNHLY; CDR2 reads FYNNEI. The CDR3 extends over 14 amino acids. Trimming removed 4 bases from V and 1 base from J, with 10 bases in between. In DNA, the CDR3 is TGTGCCAGCAGTGTGTTAGGTACGAACACTGAAGCTTTCTTT. Protein product: CASSVLGTNTEAFF.

This clonotype was seen a few times. The chain is built from TRBV30 and TRBJ1-1; 8 bases line up with TRBD1. CDR1 and CDR2 from the germline V gene are GTSNPN and SVGIG (reference sequence). With V trimmed by 0 bases and J by 4 bases, 16 bases remained unmatched. The CDR3 sequence is 18 residues long. This chain's CDR3 is CAWSVYGSQGARGTEAFF. In DNA form, the CDR3 reads TGTGCCTGGAGTGTCTACGGGTCCCAGGGGGCCCGGGGCACTGAAGCTTTCTTT.

This clonotype was observed a few times. This CDR3 reads CASSYSSSLQETQYF. The CDR3 region has the DNA TGTGCCAGCAGTTACTCGAGTAGCCTGCAGGAGACCCAGTACTTC. The J gene is TRBJ2-5, the V gene TRBV6-5; D is undetermined. CDR1 is MNHEY, CDR2 SVGAGI, per germline. V shed 0 bases and J shed 5 bases, with 13 bases lying between them. This CDR3 is 15 amino acids long.

V is TRBV28 and J is TRBJ2-2, with 9 bases fitting TRBD2. Germline assignment: CDR1 MDHEN and CDR2 SYDVKM. The length of the CDR3 is 16 residues. The V gene end was trimmed by 6 bases and the J gene end by 6 bases; junction bases not matched to a gene: 11. The CDR3 loop reads CASSPSGREGPGELFF. The CDR3 coding sequence is TGTGCCAGCAGCCCCTCCGGGCGGGAGGGCCCCGGGGAGCTGTTTTTT.